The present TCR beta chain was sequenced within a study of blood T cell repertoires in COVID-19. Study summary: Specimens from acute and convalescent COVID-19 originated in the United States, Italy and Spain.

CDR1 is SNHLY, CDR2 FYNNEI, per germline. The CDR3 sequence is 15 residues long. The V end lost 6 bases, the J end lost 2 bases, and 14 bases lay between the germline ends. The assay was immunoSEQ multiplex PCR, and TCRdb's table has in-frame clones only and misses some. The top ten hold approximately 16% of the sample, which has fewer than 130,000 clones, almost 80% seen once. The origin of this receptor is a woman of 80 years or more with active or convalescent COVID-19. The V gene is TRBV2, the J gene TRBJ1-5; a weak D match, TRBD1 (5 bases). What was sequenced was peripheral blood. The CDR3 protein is CASRIRVTGNQPQHF. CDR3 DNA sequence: TGTGCCAGCAGGATCAGGGTAACGGGCAATCAGCCCCAGCATTTT. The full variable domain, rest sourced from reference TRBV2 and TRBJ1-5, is EPEVTQTPSHQVTQMGQEVILRCVPISNHLYFYWYRQILGQKVEFLVSFYNNEISEKSEIFDDQFSVERPDGSNFTLKIRSTKLEDSAMYFCASRIRVTGNQPQHFGDGTRLSIL.